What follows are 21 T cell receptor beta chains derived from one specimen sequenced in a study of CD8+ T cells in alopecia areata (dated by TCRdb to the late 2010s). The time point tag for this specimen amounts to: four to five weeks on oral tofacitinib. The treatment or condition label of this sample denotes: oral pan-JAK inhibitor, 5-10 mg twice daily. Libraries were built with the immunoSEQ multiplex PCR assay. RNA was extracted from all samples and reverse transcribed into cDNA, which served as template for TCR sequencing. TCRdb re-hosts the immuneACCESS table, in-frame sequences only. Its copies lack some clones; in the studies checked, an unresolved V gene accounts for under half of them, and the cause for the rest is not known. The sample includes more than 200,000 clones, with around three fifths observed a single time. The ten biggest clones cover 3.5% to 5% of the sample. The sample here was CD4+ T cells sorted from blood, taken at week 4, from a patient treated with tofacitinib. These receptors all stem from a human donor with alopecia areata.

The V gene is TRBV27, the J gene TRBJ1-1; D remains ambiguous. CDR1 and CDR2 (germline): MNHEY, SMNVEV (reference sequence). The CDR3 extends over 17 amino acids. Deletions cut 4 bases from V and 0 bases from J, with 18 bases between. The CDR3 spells CASSYVSVGLMNTEAFF. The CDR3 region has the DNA TGTGCCAGCAGTTATGTTTCGGTCGGGCTTATGAACACTGAAGCTTTCTTT.

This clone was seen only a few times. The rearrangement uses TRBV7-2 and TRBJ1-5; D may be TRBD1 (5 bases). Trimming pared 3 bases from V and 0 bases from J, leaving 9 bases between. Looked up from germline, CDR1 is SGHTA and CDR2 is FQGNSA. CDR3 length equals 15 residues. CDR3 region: CASSLGTYSNQPQHF. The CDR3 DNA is TGTGCCAGCAGCTTGGGGACTTATAGCAATCAGCCCCAGCATTTT. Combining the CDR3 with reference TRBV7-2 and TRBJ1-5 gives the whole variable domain GAGVSQSPSNKVTEKGKDVELRCDPISGHTALYWYRQSLGQGLEFLIYFQGNSAPDKSGLPSDRFSAERTGGSVSTLTIQRTQQEDSAVYLCASSLGTYSNQPQHFGDGTRLSIL.

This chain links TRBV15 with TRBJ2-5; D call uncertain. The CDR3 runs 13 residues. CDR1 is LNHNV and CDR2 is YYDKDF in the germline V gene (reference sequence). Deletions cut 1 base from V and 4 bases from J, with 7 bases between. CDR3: CATSRVGGETQYF. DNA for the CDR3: TGTGCCACCAGCAGAGTGGGTGGAGAGACCCAGTACTTC.

Here the CDR3 reads CASSQEEGVPNTEAFF. The CDR3 DNA is TGCGCCAGCAGCCAAGAGGAGGGTGTCCCGAACACTGAAGCTTTCTTT. The chain has TRBV4-3 and TRBJ1-1; D ambiguous. Between the trimmed V and J ends, which lost 0 bases and 1 base, there was a span of 12 bases. The CDR3 length is 16 residues. Germline V gene sequence: CDR1 LGHNA, CDR2 YSLEER.

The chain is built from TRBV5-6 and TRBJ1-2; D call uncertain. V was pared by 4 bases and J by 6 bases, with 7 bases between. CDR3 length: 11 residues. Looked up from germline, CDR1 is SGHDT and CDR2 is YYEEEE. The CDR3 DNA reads TGTGCCAGCAGCCGTAGGGATGGCTACACCTTC. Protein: CASSRRDGYTF.

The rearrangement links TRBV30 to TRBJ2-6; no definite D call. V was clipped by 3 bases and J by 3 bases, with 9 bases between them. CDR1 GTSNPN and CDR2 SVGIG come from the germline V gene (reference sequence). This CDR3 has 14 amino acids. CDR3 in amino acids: CAWRAGHGANVLTF. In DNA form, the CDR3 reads TGTGCCTGGAGGGCTGGCCATGGGGCCAACGTCCTGACTTTC.

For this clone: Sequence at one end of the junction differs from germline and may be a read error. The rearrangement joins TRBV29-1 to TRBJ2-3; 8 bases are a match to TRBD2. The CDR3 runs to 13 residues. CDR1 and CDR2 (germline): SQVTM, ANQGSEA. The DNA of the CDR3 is TGCAGCGTTGAAGATGTGGCGGGGGGCCGCCCAAATTTT. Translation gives CSVEDVAGGRPNF.

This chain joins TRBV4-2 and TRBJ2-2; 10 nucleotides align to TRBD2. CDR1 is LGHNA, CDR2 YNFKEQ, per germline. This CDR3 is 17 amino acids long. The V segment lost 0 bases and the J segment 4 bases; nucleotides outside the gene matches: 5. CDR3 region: CASSQEKAGGPTGELFF. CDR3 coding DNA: TGTGCCAGCAGCCAAGAAAAAGCGGGGGGGCCCACCGGGGAGCTGTTTTTT.

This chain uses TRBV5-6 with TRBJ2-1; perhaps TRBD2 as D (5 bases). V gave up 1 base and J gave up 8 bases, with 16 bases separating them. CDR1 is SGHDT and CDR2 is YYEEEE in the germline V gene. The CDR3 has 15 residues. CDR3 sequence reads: CASSLQESGEDEQFF. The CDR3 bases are TGTGCCAGCAGCTTGCAGGAATCCGGGGAAGATGAGCAGTTCTTC.

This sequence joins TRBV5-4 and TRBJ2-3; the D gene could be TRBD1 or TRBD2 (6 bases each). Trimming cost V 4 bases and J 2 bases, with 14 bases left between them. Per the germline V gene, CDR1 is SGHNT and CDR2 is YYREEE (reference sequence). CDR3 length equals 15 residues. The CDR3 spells CASSLGGGTTDTQYF. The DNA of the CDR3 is TGTGCCAGCAGCCTCGGGGGCGGTACCACAGATACGCAGTATTTT.

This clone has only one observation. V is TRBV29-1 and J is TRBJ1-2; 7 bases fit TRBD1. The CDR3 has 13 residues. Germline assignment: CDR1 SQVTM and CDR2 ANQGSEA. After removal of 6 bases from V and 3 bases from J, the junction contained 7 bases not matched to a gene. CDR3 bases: TGCAGCGTGGAGTGGGACAGATACTATGGCTACACCTTC. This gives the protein CSVEWDRYYGYTF.

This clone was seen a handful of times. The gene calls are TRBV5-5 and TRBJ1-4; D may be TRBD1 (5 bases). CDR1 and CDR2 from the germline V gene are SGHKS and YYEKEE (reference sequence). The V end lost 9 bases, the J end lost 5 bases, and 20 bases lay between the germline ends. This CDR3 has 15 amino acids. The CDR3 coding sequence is TGTGCCAATGCACCCCAGGGAAAAGGGAATGAAAAACTGTTTTTT. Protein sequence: CANAPQGKGNEKLFF.

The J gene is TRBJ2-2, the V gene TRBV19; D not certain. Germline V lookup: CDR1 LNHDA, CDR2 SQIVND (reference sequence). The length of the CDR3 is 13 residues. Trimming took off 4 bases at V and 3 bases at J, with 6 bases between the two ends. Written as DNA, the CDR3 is TGTGCCAGTAGTACTGGGTACACCGGGGAGCTGTTTTTT. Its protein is CASSTGYTGELFF.

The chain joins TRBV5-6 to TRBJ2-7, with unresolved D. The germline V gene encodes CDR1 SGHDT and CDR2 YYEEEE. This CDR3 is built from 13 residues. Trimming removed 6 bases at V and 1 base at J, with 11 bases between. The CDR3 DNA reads TGTGCCAGCAACATAGGAACGTCCTACGAGCAGTACTTC. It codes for CASNIGTSYEQYF.

CDR3 region: CAISESARQDSNQPQHF. In DNA, the CDR3 is TGTGCCATCAGTGAGTCGGCGCGCCAGGATAGCAATCAGCCCCAGCATTTT. V is TRBV10-3 and J is TRBJ1-5; D unresolved. Germline lookup yields CDR1 ENHRY and CDR2 SYGVKD. The CDR3 is 17 amino acids. With 0 bases removed from V and 0 bases from J, the gap between germline ends came to 12 bases.

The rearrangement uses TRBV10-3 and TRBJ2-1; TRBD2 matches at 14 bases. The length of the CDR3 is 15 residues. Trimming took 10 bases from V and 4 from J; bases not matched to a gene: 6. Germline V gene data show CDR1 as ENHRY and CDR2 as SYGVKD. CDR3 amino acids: CATRTSGGQYNEQFF. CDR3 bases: TGTGCCACCCGGACTAGCGGGGGGCAATACAATGAGCAGTTCTTC.

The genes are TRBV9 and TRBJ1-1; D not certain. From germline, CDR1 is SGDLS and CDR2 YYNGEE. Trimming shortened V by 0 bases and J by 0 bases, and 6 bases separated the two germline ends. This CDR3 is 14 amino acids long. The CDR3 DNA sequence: TGTGCCAGCAGCGTAGGCGAGATGAACACTGAAGCTTTCTTT. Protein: CASSVGEMNTEAFF.

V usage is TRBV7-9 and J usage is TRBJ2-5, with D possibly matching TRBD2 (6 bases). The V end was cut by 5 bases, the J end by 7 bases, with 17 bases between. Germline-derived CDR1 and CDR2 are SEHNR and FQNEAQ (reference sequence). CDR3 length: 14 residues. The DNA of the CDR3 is TGTGCCAGCAGCCGTAGTAGCCAGGGAGGGACCCAGTACTTC. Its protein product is CASSRSSQGGTQYF.

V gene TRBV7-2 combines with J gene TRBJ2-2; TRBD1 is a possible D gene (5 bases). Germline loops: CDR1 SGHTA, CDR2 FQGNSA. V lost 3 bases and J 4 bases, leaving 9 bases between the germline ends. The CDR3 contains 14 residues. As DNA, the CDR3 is TGTGCCAGCAGCTTCCCACAGGTCACCGGGGAGCTGTTTTTT. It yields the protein CASSFPQVTGELFF. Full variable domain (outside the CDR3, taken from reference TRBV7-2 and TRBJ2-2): GAGVSQSPSNKVTEKGKDVELRCDPISGHTALYWYRQSLGQGLEFLIYFQGNSAPDKSGLPSDRFSAERTGGSVSTLTIQRTQQEDSAVYLCASSFPQVTGELFFGEGSRLTVL.

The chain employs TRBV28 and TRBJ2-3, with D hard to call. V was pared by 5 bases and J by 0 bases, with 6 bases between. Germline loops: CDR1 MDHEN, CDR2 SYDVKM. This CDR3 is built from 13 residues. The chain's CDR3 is CASSPQSTDTQYF. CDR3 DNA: TGTGCCAGCAGTCCCCAAAGCACAGATACGCAGTATTTT.

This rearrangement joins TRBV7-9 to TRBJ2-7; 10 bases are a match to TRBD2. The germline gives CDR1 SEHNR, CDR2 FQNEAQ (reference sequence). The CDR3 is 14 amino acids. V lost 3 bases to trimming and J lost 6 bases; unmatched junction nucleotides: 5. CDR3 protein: CASSLGLAGVEQYF. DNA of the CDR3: TGTGCCAGCAGCTTGGGGCTAGCGGGGGTCGAGCAGTACTTC.